This TCR beta chain was recorded in a study of blood T cell repertoires in COVID-19. This clone was seen only a few times. Sequencing used immunoSEQ multiplex PCR; TCRdb keeps in-frame clones, though not all of them. The sample has 200,000 to 250,000 clones, approximately 80% seen once; the top ten hold 4% to 6%. Between the trimmed V and J ends, which lost 2 bases and 8 bases, there was a span of 13 bases. Germline CDR1 is SGHRS and CDR2 is YFSETQ. This CDR3 contains 13 residues. The material sequenced was peripheral blood. This clonotype originated in a woman of 80 years or more with active or convalescent COVID-19. This chain connects TRBV5-1 to TRBJ1-2; D is perhaps TRBD1 (6 bases). CDR3 nucleotide sequence: TGCGCCAGCAGCTTACCGCAGGGGCAAGGCTACACCTTC. Translating it yields CASSLPQGQGYTF.